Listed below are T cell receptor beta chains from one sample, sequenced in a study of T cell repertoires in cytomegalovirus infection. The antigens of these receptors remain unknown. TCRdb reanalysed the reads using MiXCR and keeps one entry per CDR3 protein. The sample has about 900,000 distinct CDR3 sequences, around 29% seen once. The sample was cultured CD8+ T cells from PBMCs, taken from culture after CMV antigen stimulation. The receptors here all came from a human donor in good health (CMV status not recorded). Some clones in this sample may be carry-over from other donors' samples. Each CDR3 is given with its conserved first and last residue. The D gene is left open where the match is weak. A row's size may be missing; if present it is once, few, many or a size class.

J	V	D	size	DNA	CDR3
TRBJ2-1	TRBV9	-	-	TGTGCCAGCAGCTTCACAGGGGAGCAGTTCTTC	CASSFTGEQFF
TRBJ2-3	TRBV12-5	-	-	TGTGCTAGTGGTTTTAGCAGGGATGGGGGCACAGATACGCAGTATTTT	CASGFSRDGGTDTQYF
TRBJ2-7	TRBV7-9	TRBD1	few	TGTGCCAGCAGCCCCGCGGACAGGGCCTACGAGCAGTACTTC	CASSPADRAYEQYF
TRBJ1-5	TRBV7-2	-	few	TGTGCCAGCAGCTCCTGGGACGGGACTGTAAATCAGCCCCAGCATTTT	CASSSWDGTVNQPQHF
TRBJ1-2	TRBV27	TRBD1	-	TGTGCCAGCAGTTCGTCCCCATGGACAGGGGCCAACTATGGCTACACCTTC	CASSSSPWTGANYGYTF
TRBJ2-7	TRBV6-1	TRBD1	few	TGTGCCAGCAGAGGGACAGGGATCTCCTACGAGCAGTACTTC	CASRGTGISYEQYF
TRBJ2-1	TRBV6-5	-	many	TGTGCCAGCAGTTACTCCTCGACTGGCTCCTACAATGAGCAGTTCTTC	CASSYSSTGSYNEQFF
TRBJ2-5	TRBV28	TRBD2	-	TGTGCCAGCAGTCCCGGGACTAGCGGGGGGTTACAAGAGACCCAGTACTTC	CASSPGTSGGLQETQYF
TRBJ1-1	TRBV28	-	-	TGTGCCAGCAGTTTGTGGCAGATAAACACTGAAGCTTTCTTT	CASSLWQINTEAFF
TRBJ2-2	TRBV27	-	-	TGTGCCAGCAGTCCCGGGCGGGGACTGACCAAGACCGGGGAGCTGTTTTTT	CASSPGRGLTKTGELFF
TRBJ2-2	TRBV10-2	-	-	TGCGCCAGCATAGACAAGGGCACCGGGGAGCTGTTTTTT	CASIDKGTGELFF
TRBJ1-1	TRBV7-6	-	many	TGTGCCAGCAGCCAGGGAGGGATGAACACTGAAGCTTTCTTT	CASSQGGMNTEAFF
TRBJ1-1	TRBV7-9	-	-	TGTGCCAGCACCCCCAGTTGGTCCGGGGGCGCGGAGAACCCTGAAGCTTTCTTT	CASTPSWSGGAENPEAFF
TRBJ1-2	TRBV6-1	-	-	TGTGCCAGCACCCCGAGGGGCCCTTATGGCTACACCTTC	CASTPRGPYGYTF
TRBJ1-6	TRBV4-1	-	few	TGCGCCAGCAGTCCTTTATCGGGGCCCAATTCACCCCTCCACTTT	CASSPLSGPNSPLHF
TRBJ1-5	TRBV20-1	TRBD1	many	TGCAGTGCTAGGACAGGGTTATATAGCAATCAGCCCCAGCATTTT	CSARTGLYSNQPQHF
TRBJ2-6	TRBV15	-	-	TGTGCCACCAGCAGGGGACACCTCTCTGGGGCCAACGTCCTGACTTTC	CATSRGHLSGANVLTF
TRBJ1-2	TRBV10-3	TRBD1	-	TGTGCCATCAGGCGGGTTGACAGGGGCCCACTCCGCACTACAGGCTACACCTTC	CAIRRVDRGPLRTTGYTF
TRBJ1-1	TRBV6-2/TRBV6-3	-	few	TGTGCCAGCAGTTACTCAACAGGGCCGTACAACACTGAAGCTTTCTTT	CASSYSTGPYNTEAFF
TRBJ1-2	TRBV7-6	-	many	TGTGCCAGCAGCCCTACCCCTCTTTATAACGGTGGCTACACCTTC	CASSPTPLYNGGYTF
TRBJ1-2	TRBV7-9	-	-	TGTGCCAGCAGCCATAATCGGGGGCGCGGGGATGGCTACACCTTC	CASSHNRGRGDGYTF
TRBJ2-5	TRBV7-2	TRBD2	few	TGTGCCAGCAGCCGGGGGGGTGGAGGATACTTC	CASSRGGGGYF
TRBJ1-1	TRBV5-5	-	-	TGTGCCAGCAGCCAGACAATCCCCACTGAAGCTTTCTTT	CASSQTIPTEAFF
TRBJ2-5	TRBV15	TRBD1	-	TGTGCCACCAGCACCCCCGGGACAGGGGATGGAGAGACCCAGTACTTC	CATSTPGTGDGETQYF
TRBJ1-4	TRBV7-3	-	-	TGTGCCAGCAGCTTATTTGGACCTGCAACTAATGAAAAACTGTTTTTT	CASSLFGPATNEKLFF
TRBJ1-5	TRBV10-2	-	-	TGCGCCACCCGAGGGCAGGGTGGGAATCAGCCCCAGCATTTT	CATRGQGGNQPQHF
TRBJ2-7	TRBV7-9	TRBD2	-	TGTGCCAGCAGCTTGGGCGGGGGGGGATTGGAGCAGTACTTC	CASSLGGGGLEQYF